This paragraph covers one T cell receptor beta chain sequence. Its specificity is unknown. This specimen comes from a study of T cells in Graves' hyperthyroidism and ophthalmopathy. Study observations and caveats: A model of 13 V-J pairs discriminated ophthalmopathy from stable hyperthyroidism. Before onset, by a median of approximately 6.8 months, the model predicted ophthalmopathy.

Trimming took off 10 bases at V and 0 bases at J, with 16 bases between the two ends. CDR1 is WSHSY and CDR2 is SAAADI in the germline V gene. This CDR3 comprises 16 residues. Hyperthyroidism was newly diagnosed in patients aged 18 to 65 (duration under 2 months). Patients were excluded because of uncontrolled infection, other autoimmune disease, pregnancy or lactation. Amplification targeted TCR beta CDR3 regions from RNA transcripts. When the TCR CDR3 underwent first-round RT-PCR, the HTBI primer set was used. TCRdb fed the multiplex PCR reads into MiXCR, producing one record per CDR3 protein. The table lists some 700,000 distinct CDR3 sequences, roughly a sixth of them singletons.

The chain couples TRBV10-2 to TRBJ2-6, with D maybe TRBD2 (6 bases). This sequence was found in a man in his fifties with Graves' hyperthyroidism. Sequencing used blood. The CDR3 loop reads CATPDGGSSGANVLTF. In DNA form, the CDR3 reads TGCGCCACCCCCGACGGGGGTTCCTCTGGGGCCAACGTCCTGACTTTC.